This T cell receptor beta chain stems from a study of blood T cell repertoires in COVID-19. The CDR3 consists of 13 residues. Germline CDR1 is SNHLY and CDR2 is FYNNEI. Trimming left V 5 bases short and J 8 bases short, with 12 bases between. The method was immunoSEQ multiplex PCR; TCRdb's version includes in-frame clones alone and lacks a portion of them. The table has around 250,000 clones, approximately 84% seen once. This clone was counted between two and nine times. The cohort comprised adults aged roughly 18 to 90 years residing in some 24 US areas. Exposed volunteers were people who met a COVID-19 case within 2 weeks before study entry.

The rearrangement uses TRBV2 and TRBJ2-2; D possibly corresponds to TRBD1 (6 bases). Sequences were obtained from PBMCs or T cells enriched from blood (not recorded which). This sequence originates from a woman aged 45-60 years who had been exposed to COVID-19. CDR3 DNA sequence: TGTGCCAGCAGTCTGCGAGGGGGTGGGGAGCTGTTTTTT. It translates to CASSLRGGGELFF.